This T cell receptor beta chain came from a study of T-cell reconstitution after alpha-beta-depleted transplantation in children. Trimming removed 4 bases at V and 5 bases at J, with 11 bases between. Germline V gene sequence: CDR1 SGHAT, CDR2 FQDESV (reference sequence). The CDR3 spans 13 residues. TCRbeta library preparation incorporated unique molecular identifiers. TCRdb independently ran MiXCR on the PCR reads; one entry per CDR3 protein. This table has about 830,000 distinct CDR3 sequences, roughly 15% appearing once. Study findings and constraints: Recipient T cells and thymic progenitors that survived were the source of the high TCRbeta diversity seen at day 60 in some patients. Reportedly, alpha-beta T cells present about two months post-transplant originated from several hundred expanded clones of graft origin. The authors attributed T-cell counts and diversity one year after transplant mostly to newly produced T cells.

This clonotype was detected only a few times. Its matching antigen is unknown. This sequence was found in a male patient younger than 18 who had a stem cell transplant for acute lymphoblastic leukemia, so the T cells may come from the graft donor. Sequencing was performed on PBMCs, mostly from graft donor cells, taken 360 days after TCRalphabeta/CD19-depleted stem cell transplant. The chain is built from TRBV11-1 and TRBJ2-5; no clear D. The CDR3, as DNA: TGTGCCAGCAGCTGGCGTGGTACTGAGACCCAGTACTTC. Translated: CASSWRGTETQYF. The complete variable domain, with remaining parts taken from reference TRBV11-1 and TRBJ2-5, reads EAEVAQSPRYKITEKSQAVAFWCDPISGHATLYWYRQILGQGPELLVQFQDESVVDDSQLPKDRFSAERLKGVDSTLKIQPAELGDSAMYLCASSWRGTETQYFGPGTRLLVL.